This T cell receptor beta chain was recorded in a study of cytomegalovirus exposure and HLA in healthy donors. Across the study: Researchers found that around 80% of 350 to 500 genotyped donors fell within the Caucasian-associated ancestry cluster.

Germline V gives CDR1 SGDLS, CDR2 YYNGEE. Trimming removed 3 bases at V and 3 bases at J, with 9 bases between. The CDR3 totals 13 residues. Study-wide results and limits: Rare TCR sequences predominated, though certain public TCRs were found in many donors. In a later analysis, DRB1 alleles had the most associated TCRs; HLA-C alleles the fewest.

As for this clone: Its matching antigen is unknown.

PCR primers comprised 60 Vbeta and 13 Jbeta primers. The method was immunoSEQ multiplex PCR; TCRdb's version includes in-frame clones alone and lacks a portion of them. The sample carries some 190,000 clones, around 84% recorded once. The chain combines TRBV9 with TRBJ1-1, with D unresolved. The sequencing input was PBMCs. The TCR was taken from a boy younger than 10 in good health and CMV-seronegative. CDR3 sequence reads: CASSAFIDTEAFF. CDR3 in DNA: TGTGCCAGCAGCGCCTTTATTGACACTGAAGCTTTCTTT.